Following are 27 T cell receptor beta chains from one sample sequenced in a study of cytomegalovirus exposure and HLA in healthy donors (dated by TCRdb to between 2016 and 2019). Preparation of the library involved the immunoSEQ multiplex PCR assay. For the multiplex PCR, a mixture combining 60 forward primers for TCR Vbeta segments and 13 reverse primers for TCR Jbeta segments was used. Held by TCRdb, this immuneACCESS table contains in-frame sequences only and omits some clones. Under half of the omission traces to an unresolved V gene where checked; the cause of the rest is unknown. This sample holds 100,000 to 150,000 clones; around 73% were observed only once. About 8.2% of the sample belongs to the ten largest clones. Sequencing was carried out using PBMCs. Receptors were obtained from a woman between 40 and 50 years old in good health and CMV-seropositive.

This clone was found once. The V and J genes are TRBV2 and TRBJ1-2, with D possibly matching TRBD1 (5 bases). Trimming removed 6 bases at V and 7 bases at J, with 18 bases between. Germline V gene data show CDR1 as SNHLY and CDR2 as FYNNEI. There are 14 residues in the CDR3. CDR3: CASREPQGFSGYTF. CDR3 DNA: TGTGCCAGCAGGGAACCTCAGGGATTTAGTGGCTACACCTTC. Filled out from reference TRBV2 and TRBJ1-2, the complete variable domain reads EPEVTQTPSHQVTQMGQEVILRCVPISNHLYFYWYRQILGQKVEFLVSFYNNEISEKSEIFDDQFSVERPDGSNFTLKIRSTKLEDSAMYFCASREPQGFSGYTFGSGTRLTVV.

DNA for the CDR3: TGTGCCAGCTCACTGTCCGGGGGTGGTGGACAGCCCCAGCATTTT. It translates to CASSLSGGGGQPQHF. This chain connects TRBV18 to TRBJ1-5; D is possibly TRBD1 (5 bases). The CDR3 totals 15 residues. Germline values: CDR1 KGHSH, CDR2 LQKENI. The germline V and J ends were trimmed by 4 bases and 7 bases, with 17 bases remaining between them.

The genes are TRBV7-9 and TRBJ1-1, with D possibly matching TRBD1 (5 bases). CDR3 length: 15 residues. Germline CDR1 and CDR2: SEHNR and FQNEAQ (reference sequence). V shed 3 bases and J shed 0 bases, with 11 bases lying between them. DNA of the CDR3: TGTGCCAGCAGCTTCCGGACAAATCTGAACACTGAAGCTTTCTTT. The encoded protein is CASSFRTNLNTEAFF.

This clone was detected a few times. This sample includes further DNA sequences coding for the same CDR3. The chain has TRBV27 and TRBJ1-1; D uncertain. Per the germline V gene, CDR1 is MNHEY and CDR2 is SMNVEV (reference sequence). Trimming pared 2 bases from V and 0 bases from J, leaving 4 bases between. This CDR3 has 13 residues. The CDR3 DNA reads TGTGCCAGCAGTTTAAAGCTGAACACTGAAGCTTTCTTT. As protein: CASSLKLNTEAFF.

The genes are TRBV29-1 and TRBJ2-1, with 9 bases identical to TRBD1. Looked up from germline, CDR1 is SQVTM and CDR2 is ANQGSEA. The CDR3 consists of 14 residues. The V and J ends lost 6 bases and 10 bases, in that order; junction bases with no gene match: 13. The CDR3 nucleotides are TGCAGCGTACCCCGGGACAGGGCTTTTAGGGAGCAGTTCTTC. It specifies CSVPRDRAFREQFF.

The CDR3 protein is CASSLDRAVAEAFF. The CDR3 DNA is TGTGCCAGCAGCTTAGACAGGGCCGTTGCTGAAGCTTTCTTT. The genes are TRBV7-9 and TRBJ1-1; D is perhaps TRBD1 (6 bases). The germline gives CDR1 SEHNR, CDR2 FQNEAQ (reference sequence). The V end was cut by 1 base, the J end by 6 bases, with 12 bases between. The CDR3 has 14 residues.

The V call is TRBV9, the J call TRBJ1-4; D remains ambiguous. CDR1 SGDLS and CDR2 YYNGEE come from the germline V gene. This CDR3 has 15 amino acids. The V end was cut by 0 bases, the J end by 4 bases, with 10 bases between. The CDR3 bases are TGTGCCAGCAGCGTAGATGCAGAGGTTAATGAAAAACTGTTTTTT. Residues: CASSVDAEVNEKLFF.

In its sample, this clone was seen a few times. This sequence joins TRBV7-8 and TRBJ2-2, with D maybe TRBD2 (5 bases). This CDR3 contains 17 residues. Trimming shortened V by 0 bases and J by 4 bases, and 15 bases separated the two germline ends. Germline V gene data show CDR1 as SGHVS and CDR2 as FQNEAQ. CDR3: CASSLARRTRPTGELFF. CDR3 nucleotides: TGTGCCAGCAGCTTAGCGAGACGAACTAGACCCACCGGGGAGCTGTTTTTT.

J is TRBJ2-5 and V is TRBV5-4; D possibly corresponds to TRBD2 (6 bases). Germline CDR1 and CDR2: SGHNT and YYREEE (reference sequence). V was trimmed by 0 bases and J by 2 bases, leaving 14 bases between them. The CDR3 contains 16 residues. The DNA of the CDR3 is TGTGCCAGCAGCTTGGGGAGGGGACCGTATCAAGAGACCCAGTACTTC. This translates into CASSLGRGPYQETQYF.

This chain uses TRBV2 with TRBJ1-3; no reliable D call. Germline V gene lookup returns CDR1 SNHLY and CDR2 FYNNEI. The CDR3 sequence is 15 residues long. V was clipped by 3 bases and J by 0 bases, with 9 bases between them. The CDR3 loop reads CASSDERSSGNTIYF. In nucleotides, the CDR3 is TGTGCCAGCAGTGACGAGCGGAGCTCTGGAAACACCATATATTTT. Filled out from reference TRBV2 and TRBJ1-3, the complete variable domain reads EPEVTQTPSHQVTQMGQEVILRCVPISNHLYFYWYRQILGQKVEFLVSFYNNEISEKSEIFDDQFSVERPDGSNFTLKIRSTKLEDSAMYFCASSDERSSGNTIYFGEGSWLTVV.

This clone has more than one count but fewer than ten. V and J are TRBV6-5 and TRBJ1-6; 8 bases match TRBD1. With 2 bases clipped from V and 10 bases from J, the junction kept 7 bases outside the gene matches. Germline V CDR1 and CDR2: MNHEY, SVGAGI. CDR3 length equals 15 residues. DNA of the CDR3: TGTGCCAGCAGTTACCTGACAGGGGTGGGATCACCCCTCCACTTT. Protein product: CASSYLTGVGSPLHF.

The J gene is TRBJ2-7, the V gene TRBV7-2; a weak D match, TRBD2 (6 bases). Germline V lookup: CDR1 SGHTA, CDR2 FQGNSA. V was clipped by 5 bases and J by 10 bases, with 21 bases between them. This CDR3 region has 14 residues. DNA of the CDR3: TGTGCCAGCAGCCCCGGGGGTGGGGAGATTTACCAGTACTTC. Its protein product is CASSPGGGEIYQYF.

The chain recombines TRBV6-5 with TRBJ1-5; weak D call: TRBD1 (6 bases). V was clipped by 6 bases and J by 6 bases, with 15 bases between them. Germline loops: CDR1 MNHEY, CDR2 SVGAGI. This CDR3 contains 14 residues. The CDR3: CASSPAGGGQPQHF. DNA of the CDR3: TGTGCCAGCAGCCCGGCGGGGGGCGGTCAGCCCCAGCATTTT.

DNA for the CDR3: TGCGCCAGCAGCTTGGCTGGGACAGGGGAAGAGACCCAGTACTTC. Translation gives CASSLAGTGEETQYF. The chain is built from TRBV5-1 and TRBJ2-5, with TRBD1 matching 10 bases. Germline CDR1 and CDR2: SGHRS and YFSETQ. Trimming cost V 0 bases and J 3 bases; bases outside gene matches: 2. This CDR3 region has 15 residues.

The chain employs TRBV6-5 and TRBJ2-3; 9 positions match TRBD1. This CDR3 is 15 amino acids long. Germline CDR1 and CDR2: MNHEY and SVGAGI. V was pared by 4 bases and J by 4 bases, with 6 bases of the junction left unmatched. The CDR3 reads CASSSPDRGADTQYF. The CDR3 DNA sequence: TGTGCCAGCAGTTCCCCGGACAGGGGTGCAGATACGCAGTATTTT.

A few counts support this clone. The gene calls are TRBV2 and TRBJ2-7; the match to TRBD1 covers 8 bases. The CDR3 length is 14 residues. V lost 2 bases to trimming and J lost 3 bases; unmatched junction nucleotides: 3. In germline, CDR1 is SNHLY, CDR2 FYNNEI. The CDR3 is CASSERTGNYEQYF. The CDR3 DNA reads TGTGCCAGCAGTGAAAGGACAGGGAACTACGAGCAGTACTTC.

This chain's CDR3 is CASSQENRGQSYGYTF. The CDR3 nucleotides read TGTGCCAGCAGCCAAGAGAACAGGGGGCAATCCTATGGCTACACCTTC. The gene calls are TRBV4-2 and TRBJ1-2, with TRBD1 identical over 9 bases. The trim removed 0 bases at V and 4 bases at J, leaving 6 bases unmatched. The CDR3 loop spans 16 amino acids. CDR1 is LGHNA and CDR2 is YNFKEQ in the germline V gene.

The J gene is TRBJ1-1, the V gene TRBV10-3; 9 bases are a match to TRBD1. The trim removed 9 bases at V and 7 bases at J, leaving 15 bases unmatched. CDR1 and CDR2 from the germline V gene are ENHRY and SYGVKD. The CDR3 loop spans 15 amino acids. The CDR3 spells CAILNPGTGRIEAFF. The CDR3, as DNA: TGTGCCATTCTAAACCCCGGGACAGGGAGAATTGAAGCTTTCTTT.

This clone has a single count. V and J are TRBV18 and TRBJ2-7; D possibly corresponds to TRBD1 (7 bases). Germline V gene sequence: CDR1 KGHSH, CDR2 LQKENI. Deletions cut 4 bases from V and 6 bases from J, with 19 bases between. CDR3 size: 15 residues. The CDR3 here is CASSLSNPQGGEQYF. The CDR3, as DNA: TGTGCCAGCTCACTATCGAACCCTCAGGGGGGCGAGCAGTACTTC. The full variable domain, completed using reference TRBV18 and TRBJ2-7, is NAGVMQNPRHLVRRRGQEARLRCSPMKGHSHVYWYRQLPEEGLKFMVYLQKENIIDESGMPKERFSAEFPKEGPSILRIQQVVRGDSAAYFCASSLSNPQGGEQYFGPGTRLTVT.

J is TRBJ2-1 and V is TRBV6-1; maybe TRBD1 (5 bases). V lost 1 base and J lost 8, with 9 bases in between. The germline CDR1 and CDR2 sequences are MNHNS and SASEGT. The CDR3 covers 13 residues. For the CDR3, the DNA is TGTGCCAGCAGTGAAGAGTCAGGGCATGAGCAGTTCTTC. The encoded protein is CASSEESGHEQFF.

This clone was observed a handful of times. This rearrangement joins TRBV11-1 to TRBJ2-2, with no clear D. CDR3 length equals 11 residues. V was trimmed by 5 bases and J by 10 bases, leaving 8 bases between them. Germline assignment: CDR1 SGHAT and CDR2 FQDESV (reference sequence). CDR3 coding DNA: TGTGCCAGCAGCCAGAGCGAGGAGCTGTTTTTT. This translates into CASSQSEELFF.

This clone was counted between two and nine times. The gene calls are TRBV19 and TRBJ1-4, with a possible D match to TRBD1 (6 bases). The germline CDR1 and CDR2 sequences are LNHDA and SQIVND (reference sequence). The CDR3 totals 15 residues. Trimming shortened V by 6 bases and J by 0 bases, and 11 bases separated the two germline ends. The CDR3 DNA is TGTGCCAGTAGCCAAAGACAGGCAACTAATGAAAAACTGTTTTTT. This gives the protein CASSQRQATNEKLFF.

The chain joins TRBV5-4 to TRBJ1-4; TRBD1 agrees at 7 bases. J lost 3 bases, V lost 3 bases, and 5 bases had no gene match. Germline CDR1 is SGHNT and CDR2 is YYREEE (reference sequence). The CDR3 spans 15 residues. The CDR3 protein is CASSSGQVPNEKLFF. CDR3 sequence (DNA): TGTGCCAGCAGCTCTGGACAGGTCCCTAATGAAAAACTGTTTTTT.

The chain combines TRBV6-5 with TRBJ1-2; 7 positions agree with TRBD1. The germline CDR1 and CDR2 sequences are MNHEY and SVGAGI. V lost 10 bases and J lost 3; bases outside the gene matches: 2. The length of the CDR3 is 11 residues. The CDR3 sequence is CATGTDYGYTF. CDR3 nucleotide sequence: TGTGCCACCGGGACAGACTATGGCTACACCTTC.

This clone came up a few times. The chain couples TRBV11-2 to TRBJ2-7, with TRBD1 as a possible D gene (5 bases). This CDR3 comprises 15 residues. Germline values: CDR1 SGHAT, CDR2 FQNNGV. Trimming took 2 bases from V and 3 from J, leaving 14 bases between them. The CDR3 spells CASSLSDSQIYEQYF. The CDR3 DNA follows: TGTGCCAGCAGCTTATCTGACAGTCAGATCTACGAGCAGTACTTC.

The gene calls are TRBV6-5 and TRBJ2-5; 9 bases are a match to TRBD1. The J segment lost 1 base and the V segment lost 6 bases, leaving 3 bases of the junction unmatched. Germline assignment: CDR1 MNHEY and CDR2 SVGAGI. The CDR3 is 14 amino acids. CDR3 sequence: CASSRDRAQETQYF. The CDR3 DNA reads TGTGCCAGCAGCCGGGACAGGGCCCAAGAGACCCAGTACTTC.

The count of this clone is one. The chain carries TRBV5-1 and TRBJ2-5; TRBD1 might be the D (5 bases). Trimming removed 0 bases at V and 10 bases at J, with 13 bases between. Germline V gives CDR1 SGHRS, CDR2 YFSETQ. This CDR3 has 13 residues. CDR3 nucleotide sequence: TGCGCCAGCAGCTTGGTTATAGGGGTGGACCAGTACTTC. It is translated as CASSLVIGVDQYF.